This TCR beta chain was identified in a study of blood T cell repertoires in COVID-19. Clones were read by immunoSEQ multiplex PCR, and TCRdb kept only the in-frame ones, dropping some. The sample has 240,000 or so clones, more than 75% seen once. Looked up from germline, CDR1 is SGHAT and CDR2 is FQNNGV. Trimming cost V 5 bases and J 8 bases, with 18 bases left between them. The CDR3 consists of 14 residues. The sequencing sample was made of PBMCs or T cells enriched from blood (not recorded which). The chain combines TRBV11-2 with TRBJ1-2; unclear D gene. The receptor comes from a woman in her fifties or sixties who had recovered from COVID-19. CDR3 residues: CASSPLSYRPGYTF. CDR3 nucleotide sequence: TGTGCCAGCAGCCCTCTTAGCTACCGACCGGGCTACACCTTC.